This T cell receptor (beta chain) was profiled in a study of CD8 T cell repertoires and HIV-1 epitope variants. Findings and limits, study-wide: Roughly nine TCR beta clonotypes were antigen-specific, six apparently recognizing autologous or escape variants.

In the case of this clone: What it recognizes is unknown.

Sequencing of TCR beta CDR3 used immunoSEQ survey depth. Repertoires were generated with immunoSEQ multiplex PCR, while TCRdb's copy carries only in-frame clones and drops some. This sample has 4,200 or so clones, with approximately 70% found just once. The receptor comes from a male donor with HIV. The sequenced material came from cultured CD8+ T cells derived from PBMCs.

The CDR3 nucleotides are TGTGCCAGCGCGAGCAGGGGACAGACATACGAGCAGTACTTC. This codes for CASASRGQTYEQYF. This chain connects TRBV13 to TRBJ2-7; TRBD1 agrees at 7 bases. CDR1 and CDR2 (germline): PRHDT, FYEKMQ (reference sequence). This CDR3 is 14 amino acids long. J was trimmed by 4 bases and V by 8 bases; bases with no gene match: 11.